This T cell receptor beta chain was captured in a study of CD8 T cells in Susac syndrome. Study-level results: The study's TCR sequencing and HLA analysis covered a relatively small number of individuals, and the study acknowledged this.

In regard to this clonotype: Its antigen is not known.

TCR beta sequences were obtained from blood CD8+ and CD4+ T cells. The control participants were healthy donors, and these controls were matched with respect to both age and sex. Reverse transcription of roughly 0.5 to 1 ug RNA used random hexamers. Amplification of TCR beta CDR3 used immunoSEQ multiplex PCR across 54 Vbeta and 13 Jbeta. One entry per CDR3 protein results from TCRdb running MiXCR on the immunoSEQ multiplex PCR reads. The table lists about 200,000 distinct CDR3 sequences, 85% to 95% of them singletons, with approximately 0.1% in the top ten. The sample consisted of CD4+ T cells from PBMCs. This TCR was recovered from a human donor in good health.

CDR3: CSARSTTPNEQFF. The CDR3 nucleotides are TGCAGTGCTAGGTCAACTACTCCCAATGAGCAGTTCTTC. The genes are TRBV20-1 and TRBJ2-1; D unresolved. V was pared by 3 bases and J by 6 bases, with 12 bases between. The germline V gene encodes CDR1 DFQATT and CDR2 SNEGSKA (reference sequence). The CDR3 sequence is 13 residues long.